Shown below are 13 T cell receptor beta chains from a single sample sequenced in a study of blood T cell repertoires in COVID-19. Repertoires were generated with immunoSEQ multiplex PCR, while TCRdb's copy carries only in-frame clones and drops some. The table records about 120,000 clones, around 91% of them present only once. Sequenced: peripheral blood. Receptors were obtained from a woman aged 55-69 years with COVID-19, enrolled during active disease.

The gene calls are TRBV10-3 and TRBJ1-3; D gene ambiguous. CDR3 length equals 13 residues. Trimming took off 7 bases at V and 0 bases at J, with 7 bases between the two ends. In germline, CDR1 is ENHRY, CDR2 SYGVKD. In DNA form, the CDR3 reads TGTGCCATCACCGGTTCCTCTGGAAACACCATATATTTT. It is translated as CAITGSSGNTIYF.

The chain employs TRBV7-2 and TRBJ2-5; TRBD2 aligns across 7 bases. V lost 6 bases, J lost 7 bases, and 20 bases stayed unmatched. The CDR3 has 17 amino acids. Germline V gene data show CDR1 as SGHTA and CDR2 as FQGNSA. The CDR3 spells CASRSTSGAPSTGTQYF. The CDR3 nucleotides read TGTGCCAGCAGATCCACGAGCGGGGCCCCTTCTACGGGGACCCAGTACTTC. The entire variable domain, with the rest obtained from reference TRBV7-2 and TRBJ2-5, is as follows: GAGVSQSPSNKVTEKGKDVELRCDPISGHTALYWYRQSLGQGLEFLIYFQGNSAPDKSGLPSDRFSAERTGGSVSTLTIQRTQQEDSAVYLCASRSTSGAPSTGTQYFGPGTRLLVL.

This chain connects TRBV6-4 to TRBJ1-1, with a tentative D call TRBD1 (5 bases). V was trimmed by 5 bases and J by 2 bases, leaving 21 bases between them. CDR1 MRHNA and CDR2 SNTAGT come from the germline V gene. The CDR3 loop spans 17 amino acids. The CDR3 DNA is TGTGCCAGCAGTAGGGGAGGTTTCAGTCTGCTAAACACTGAAGCTTTCTTT. Translation: CASSRGGFSLLNTEAFF.

The rearrangement links TRBV14 to TRBJ1-1; no firm D call. The germline V and J ends were trimmed by 7 bases and 6 bases, with 27 bases remaining between them. Germline CDR1 reads SGHDN; CDR2 reads FVKESK. The CDR3 extends over 17 amino acids. The CDR3 DNA is TGTGCCAGCAACCTATTATCCTTGAGAGATACCACGGCTGAAGCTTTCTTT. It encodes CASNLLSLRDTTAEAFF.

As concerns this clone: The sample has other DNA sequences that encode this CDR3 too. The DNA of the CDR3 is TGTGCCAGCAGTAGGACAGGGGGCGGCTACACCTTC. This gives the protein CASSRTGGGYTF. V gene TRBV6-5 combines with J gene TRBJ1-2; 11 nucleotides agree with TRBD1. The germline CDR1 and CDR2 sequences are MNHEY and SVGAGI. V lost 5 bases, J lost 8 bases, and 1 base stayed unmatched. The CDR3 has 12 residues.

The rearrangement links TRBV14 to TRBJ1-1; D is undetermined. The CDR3 contains 14 residues. V lost 0 bases to trimming and J lost 8 bases, with 13 bases between them. CDR1 is SGHDN and CDR2 is FVKESK in the germline V gene. In DNA, the CDR3 is TGTGCCAGCAGCCAAGACGGGTTTGGGTGGGAAGCTTTCTTT. Translated: CASSQDGFGWEAFF.

V and J are TRBV5-1 and TRBJ1-1; 8 nucleotides align to TRBD1. The CDR3 is made up of 14 amino acids. V shed 9 bases and J 1 base; nucleotides not matched to a gene: 8. CDR1 and CDR2 (germline): SGHRS, YFSETQ. CDR3 amino acids: CANKSGTGNTEAFF. The CDR3 bases are TGCGCCAACAAATCCGGGACAGGGAACACTGAAGCTTTCTTT.

CDR3 region: CASGAGGPDTQYF. The CDR3 coding sequence is TGTGCAAGTGGAGCAGGGGGCCCAGATACGCAGTATTTT. J is TRBJ2-3 and V is TRBV9, with 8 bases matching TRBD1. CDR1 is SGDLS, CDR2 YYNGEE, per germline. This CDR3 is built from 13 residues.

V gene TRBV19 combines with J gene TRBJ1-1; D is undetermined. The CDR3 sequence is 13 residues long. V was shortened by 6 bases and J by 3 bases, with 11 bases between the two germline ends. Germline lookup yields CDR1 LNHDA and CDR2 SQIVND (reference sequence). CDR3 bases: TGTGCCAGTAGCGAGGGTTATGACACTGAAGCTTTCTTT. Protein product: CASSEGYDTEAFF.

The chain links TRBV27 to TRBJ2-3; D unresolved. Germline assignment: CDR1 MNHEY and CDR2 SMNVEV (reference sequence). The CDR3 runs 13 residues. V dropped 6 bases and J dropped 0 bases, with 7 bases sitting between them. In DNA, the CDR3 is TGTGCCAGCAGATACGGGAGCACAGATACGCAGTATTTT. Protein product: CASRYGSTDTQYF.

The chain couples TRBV6-5 to TRBJ1-2, with D possibly being TRBD1 (6 bases). The CDR3 sequence is 15 residues long. V lost 0 bases, J lost 2 bases, and 10 bases lay in between. Germline V lookup: CDR1 MNHEY, CDR2 SVGAGI. CDR3 sequence (DNA): TGTGCCAGCAGTTACTCGCCAGGGGAGAACTATGGCTACACCTTC. Its protein is CASSYSPGENYGYTF.

The rearrangement links TRBV2 to TRBJ1-1; 7 positions match TRBD1. The CDR3 has 13 amino acids. The ends lost 10 bases at V and 0 bases at J; junction bases unmatched: 5. Germline lookup yields CDR1 SNHLY and CDR2 FYNNEI. CDR3 amino acids: CANPGQLNTEAFF. The CDR3 DNA reads as TGTGCCAACCCGGGACAGTTGAACACTGAAGCTTTCTTT.

The rearrangement links TRBV5-1 to TRBJ2-5, with 7 bases lining up with TRBD1. The trim removed 2 bases at V and 5 bases at J, leaving 6 bases unmatched. The CDR3 loop spans 14 amino acids. The germline CDR1 and CDR2 sequences are SGHRS and YFSETQ. CDR3 in amino acids: CASSFDRVGETQYF. The CDR3, as DNA: TGCGCCAGCAGCTTCGACAGGGTAGGGGAGACCCAGTACTTC.